Listed below are T cell receptor beta chains from one sample, sequenced in a study of control samples from healthy donors and cancer patients. Some clones are missing from TCRdb's copy, which holds only in-frame ones; the method was immunoSEQ multiplex PCR. The sample has 170,000 or so clones, roughly 93% seen once. The specimen was blood. The receptor source for this set is a young man in good health. Both conserved end residues are part of each CDR3. The order of the fields is CDR3 protein, V gene, J gene.

CDR3: CASSALWANVLTF
V: TRBV2
J: TRBJ2-6

CDR3: CASNPGTGNSPLHF
V: TRBV9
J: TRBJ1-6

CDR3: CATSSRQIDQPQHF
V: TRBV15
J: TRBJ1-5

CDR3: CASRSETGGKNIQYF
V: TRBV2
J: TRBJ2-4

CDR3: CASSLSFGVNTEAFF
V: TRBV5-1
J: TRBJ1-1

CDR3: CASSAPRGSGNTIYF
V: TRBV9
J: TRBJ1-3

CDR3: CASSRLRGAYEQYF
V: TRBV19
J: TRBJ2-7

CDR3: CASSFVTGSYNEQFF
V: TRBV5-6
J: TRBJ2-1

CDR3: CASSYEPNYGYTF
V: TRBV12-3/TRBV12-4
J: TRBJ1-2

CDR3: CASSEGPGTGGYTIYF
V: TRBV6-1
J: TRBJ1-3

CDR3: CASSFTGTGFGDTQYF
V: TRBV7-2
J: TRBJ2-3

CDR3: CASSPTTTGNTIYF
V: TRBV5-4
J: TRBJ1-3

CDR3: CASSLNEYTEAFF
V: TRBV13
J: TRBJ1-1

CDR3: CASSLYRDRHTEAFF
V: TRBV7-9
J: TRBJ1-1

CDR3: CASSPRTGRLVNTEAFF
V: TRBV14
J: TRBJ1-1

CDR3: CASSPLLGTVEQYF
V: TRBV18
J: TRBJ2-7

CDR3: CASSGQGQVDSPLHF
V: TRBV2
J: TRBJ1-6

CDR3: CASSFDGAIDNSPLHF
V: TRBV5-1
J: TRBJ1-6

CDR3: CSASDRGRLPGELFF
V: TRBV20-1
J: TRBJ2-2

CDR3: CASSLVGITGNTIYF
V: TRBV7-8
J: TRBJ1-3